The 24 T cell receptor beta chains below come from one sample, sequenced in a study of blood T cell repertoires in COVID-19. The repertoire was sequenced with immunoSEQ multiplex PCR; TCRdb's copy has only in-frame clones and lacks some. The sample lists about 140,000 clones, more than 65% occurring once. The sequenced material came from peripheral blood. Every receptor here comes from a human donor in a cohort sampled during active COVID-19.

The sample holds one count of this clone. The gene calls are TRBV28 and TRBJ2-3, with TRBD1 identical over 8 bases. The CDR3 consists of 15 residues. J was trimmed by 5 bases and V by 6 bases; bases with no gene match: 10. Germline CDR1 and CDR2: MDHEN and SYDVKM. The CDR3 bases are TGTGCCAGCAGCATAGACAGGGGATATGGAGATACGCAGTATTTT. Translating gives CASSIDRGYGDTQYF.

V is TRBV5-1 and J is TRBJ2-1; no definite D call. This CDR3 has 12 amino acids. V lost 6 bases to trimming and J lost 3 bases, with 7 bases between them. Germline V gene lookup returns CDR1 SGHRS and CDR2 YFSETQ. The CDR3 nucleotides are TGCGCCAGCAAGGCAGGCTACAATGAGCAGTTCTTC. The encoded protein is CASKAGYNEQFF.

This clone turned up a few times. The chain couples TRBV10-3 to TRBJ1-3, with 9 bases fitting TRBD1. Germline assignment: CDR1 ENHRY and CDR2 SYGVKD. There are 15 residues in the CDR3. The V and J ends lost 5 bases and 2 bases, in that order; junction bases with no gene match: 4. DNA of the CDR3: TGTGCCATCAGTCGGGACAGGGCTACTGGAAACACCATATATTTT. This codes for CAISRDRATGNTIYF.

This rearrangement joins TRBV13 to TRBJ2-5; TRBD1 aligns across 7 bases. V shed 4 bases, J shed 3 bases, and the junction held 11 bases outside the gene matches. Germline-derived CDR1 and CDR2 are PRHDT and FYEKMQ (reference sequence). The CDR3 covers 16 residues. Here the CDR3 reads CASSSHRGVGEETQYF. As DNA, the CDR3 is TGTGCCAGCAGCTCACACAGGGGCGTGGGGGAAGAGACCCAGTACTTC.

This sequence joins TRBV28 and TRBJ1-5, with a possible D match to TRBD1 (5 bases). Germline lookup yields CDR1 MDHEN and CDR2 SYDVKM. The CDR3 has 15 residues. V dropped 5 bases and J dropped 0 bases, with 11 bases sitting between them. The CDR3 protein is CASSAPGNSNQPQHF. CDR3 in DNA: TGTGCCAGCAGTGCCCCAGGGAATAGCAATCAGCCCCAGCATTTT.

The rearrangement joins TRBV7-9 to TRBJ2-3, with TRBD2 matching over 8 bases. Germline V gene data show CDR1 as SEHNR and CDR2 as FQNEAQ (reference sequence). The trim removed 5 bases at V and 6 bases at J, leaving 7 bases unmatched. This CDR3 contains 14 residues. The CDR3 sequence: CASSRTRGADTQYF. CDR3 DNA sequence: TGTGCCAGCAGCCGCACGCGGGGGGCCGATACGCAGTATTTT.

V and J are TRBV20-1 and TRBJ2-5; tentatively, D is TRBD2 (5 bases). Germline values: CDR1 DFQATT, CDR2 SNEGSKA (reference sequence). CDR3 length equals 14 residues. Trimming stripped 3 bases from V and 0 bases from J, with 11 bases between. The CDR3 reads CSASRWRYQETQYF. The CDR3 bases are TGCAGTGCTAGTAGATGGAGGTACCAAGAGACCCAGTACTTC.

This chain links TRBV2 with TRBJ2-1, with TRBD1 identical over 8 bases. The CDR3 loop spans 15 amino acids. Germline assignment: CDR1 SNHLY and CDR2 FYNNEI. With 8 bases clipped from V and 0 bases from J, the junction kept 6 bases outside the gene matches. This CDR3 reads CASRWTGYSYNEQFF. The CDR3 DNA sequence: TGTGCCAGCCGATGGACAGGGTACTCCTACAATGAGCAGTTCTTC. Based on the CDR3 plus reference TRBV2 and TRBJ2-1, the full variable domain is EPEVTQTPSHQVTQMGQEVILRCVPISNHLYFYWYRQILGQKVEFLVSFYNNEISEKSEIFDDQFSVERPDGSNFTLKIRSTKLEDSAMYFCASRWTGYSYNEQFFGPGTRLTVL.

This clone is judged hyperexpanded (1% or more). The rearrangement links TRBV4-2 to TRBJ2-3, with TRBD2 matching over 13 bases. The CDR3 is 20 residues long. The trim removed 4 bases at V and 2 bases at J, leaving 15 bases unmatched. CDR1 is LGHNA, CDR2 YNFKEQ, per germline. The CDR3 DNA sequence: TGTGCCAGCAGCCGTCGACTAGCGGGGGGTCTAGAGGGGGCCACAGATACGCAGTATTTT. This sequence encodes CASSRRLAGGLEGATDTQYF.

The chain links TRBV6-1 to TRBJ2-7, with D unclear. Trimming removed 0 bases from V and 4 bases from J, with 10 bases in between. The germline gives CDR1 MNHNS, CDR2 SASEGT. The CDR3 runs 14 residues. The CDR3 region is CASSEASSSYEQYF. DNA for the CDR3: TGTGCCAGCAGTGAAGCGAGTAGTTCATACGAGCAGTACTTC.

CDR3 in amino acids: CASSPGGEQFF. The DNA of the CDR3 is TGTGCCAGCAGCCCGGGGGGTGAGCAGTTCTTC. This chain joins TRBV5-6 and TRBJ2-1; 7 positions agree with TRBD2. With 4 bases clipped from V and 9 bases from J, the junction kept 1 base outside the gene matches. CDR3 length equals 11 residues. Germline values: CDR1 SGHDT, CDR2 YYEEEE.

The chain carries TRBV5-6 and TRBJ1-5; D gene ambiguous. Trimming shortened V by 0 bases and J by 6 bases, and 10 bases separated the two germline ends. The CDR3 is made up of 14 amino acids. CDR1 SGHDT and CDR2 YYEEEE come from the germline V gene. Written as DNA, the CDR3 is TGTGCCAGCAGCTTGGGACTCGACTTTCAGCCCCAGCATTTT. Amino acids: CASSLGLDFQPQHF.

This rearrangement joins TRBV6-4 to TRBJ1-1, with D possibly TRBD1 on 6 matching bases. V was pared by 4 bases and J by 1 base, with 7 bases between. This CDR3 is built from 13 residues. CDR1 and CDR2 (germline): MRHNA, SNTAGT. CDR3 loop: CASSVRGNTEAFF. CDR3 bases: TGTGCCAGCAGTGTCAGGGGGAACACTGAAGCTTTCTTT.

This chain's CDR3 is CASSDGQKSQETQYF. The CDR3 DNA sequence: TGTGCCAGCAGTGATGGACAGAAATCGCAAGAGACCCAGTACTTC. This chain links TRBV2 with TRBJ2-5; a weak D match, TRBD1 (6 bases). Per the germline V gene, CDR1 is SNHLY and CDR2 is FYNNEI. The CDR3 loop spans 15 amino acids. Deletions cut 3 bases from V and 2 bases from J, with 13 bases between.

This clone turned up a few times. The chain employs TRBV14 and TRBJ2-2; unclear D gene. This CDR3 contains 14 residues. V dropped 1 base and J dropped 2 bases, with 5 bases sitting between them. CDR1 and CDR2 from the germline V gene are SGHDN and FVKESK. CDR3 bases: TGTGCCAGCAGCCAAGGGGCAAACACCGGGGAGCTGTTTTTT. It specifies CASSQGANTGELFF.

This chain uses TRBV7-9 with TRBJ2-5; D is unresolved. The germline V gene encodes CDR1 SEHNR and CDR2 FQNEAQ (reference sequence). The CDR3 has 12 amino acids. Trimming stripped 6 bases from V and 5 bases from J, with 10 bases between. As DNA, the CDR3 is TGTGCCAGCAGGCCCACGGTGGAGACCCAGTACTTC. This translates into CASRPTVETQYF.

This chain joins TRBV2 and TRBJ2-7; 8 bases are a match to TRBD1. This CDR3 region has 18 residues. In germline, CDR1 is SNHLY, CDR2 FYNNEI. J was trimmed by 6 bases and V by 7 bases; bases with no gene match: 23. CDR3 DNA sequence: TGTGCCAGCACCCCGGACAGGGAAGGGAGAAGGGGATTTGGCGAGCAGTACTTC. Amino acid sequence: CASTPDREGRRGFGEQYF.

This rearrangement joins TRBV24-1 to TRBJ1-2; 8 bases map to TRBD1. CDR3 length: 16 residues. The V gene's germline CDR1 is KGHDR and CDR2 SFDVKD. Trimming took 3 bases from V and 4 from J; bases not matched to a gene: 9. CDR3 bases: TGTGCCACCAGTGATCCACGACAGGGGCTAGGCTATGGCTACACCTTC. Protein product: CATSDPRQGLGYGYTF.

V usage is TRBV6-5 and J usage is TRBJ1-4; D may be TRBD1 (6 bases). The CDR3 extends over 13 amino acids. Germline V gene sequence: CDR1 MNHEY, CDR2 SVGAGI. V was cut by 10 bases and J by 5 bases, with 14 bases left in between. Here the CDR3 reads CATTARGNEKLFF. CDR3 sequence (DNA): TGTGCCACCACCGCGAGGGGGAATGAAAAACTGTTTTTT.

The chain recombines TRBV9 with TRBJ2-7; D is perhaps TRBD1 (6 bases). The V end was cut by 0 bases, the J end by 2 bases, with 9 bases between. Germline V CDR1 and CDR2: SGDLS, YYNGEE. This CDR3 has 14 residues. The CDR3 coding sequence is TGTGCCAGCAGCGTAGGGGACATTACCTACGAGCAGTACTTC. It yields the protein CASSVGDITYEQYF.

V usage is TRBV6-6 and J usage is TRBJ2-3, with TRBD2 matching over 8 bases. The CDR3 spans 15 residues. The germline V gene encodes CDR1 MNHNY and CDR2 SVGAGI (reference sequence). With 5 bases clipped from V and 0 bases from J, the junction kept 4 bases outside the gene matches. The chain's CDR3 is CASSRPSGSTDTQYF. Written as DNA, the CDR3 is TGTGCCAGCAGTCGGCCTAGCGGGAGCACAGATACGCAGTATTTT.

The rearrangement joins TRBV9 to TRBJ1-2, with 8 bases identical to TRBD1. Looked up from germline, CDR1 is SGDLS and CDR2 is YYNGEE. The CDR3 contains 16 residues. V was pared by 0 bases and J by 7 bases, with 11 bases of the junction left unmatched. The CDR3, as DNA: TGTGCCAGCAGCGTAGGACAGGGGAAAGGTTTGGGTGGCTACACCTTC. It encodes CASSVGQGKGLGGYTF.

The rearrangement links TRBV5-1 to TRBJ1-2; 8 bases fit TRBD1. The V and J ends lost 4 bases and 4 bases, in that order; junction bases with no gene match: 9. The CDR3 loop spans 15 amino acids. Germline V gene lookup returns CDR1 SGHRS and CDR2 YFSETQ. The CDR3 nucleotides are TGCGCCAGCAGCGACTCAATAACAGGGGGCTATGGCTACACCTTC. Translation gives CASSDSITGGYGYTF. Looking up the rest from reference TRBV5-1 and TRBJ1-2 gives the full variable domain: KAGVTQTPRYLIKTRGQQVTLSCSPISGHRSVSWYQQTPGQGLQFLFEYFSETQRNKGNFPGRFSGRQFSNSRSEMNVSTLELGDSALYLCASSDSITGGYGYTFGSGTRLTVV.

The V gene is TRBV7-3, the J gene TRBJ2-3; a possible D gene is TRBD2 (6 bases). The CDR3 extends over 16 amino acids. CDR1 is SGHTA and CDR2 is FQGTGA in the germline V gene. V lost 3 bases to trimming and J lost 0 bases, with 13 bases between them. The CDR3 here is CASSFLARLSTDTQYF. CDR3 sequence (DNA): TGTGCCAGCAGCTTTCTAGCGCGGCTTAGCACAGATACGCAGTATTTT.